This passage covers 7 T cell receptor beta chains from one sample sequenced in a study of shared clonotypes between healthy human individuals. As defined, naive CD8 cells were CD45RO-negative and positively selected for CCR7, with terminally differentiated effector memory CD45RA+ cells excluded. Profiled with immunoSEQ multiplex PCR; TCRdb holds only in-frame clones, not every one. The data contain around 2,000,000 clones, about 95% of them singletons. Specimen: naive CD8+ T cells sorted from blood. All receptors derive from a man aged 18 to 30 in good health.

The gene calls are TRBV4-2 and TRBJ1-1; D not resolved. V was pared by 0 bases and J by 5 bases, with 10 bases between. CDR1 and CDR2 from the germline V gene are LGHNA and YNFKEQ. This CDR3 comprises 14 residues. CDR3 loop: CASSQEGRRTEAFF. The CDR3 DNA reads TGTGCCAGCAGCCAAGAAGGAAGGAGGACTGAAGCTTTCTTT.

Note on this clone: Other nucleotide sequences from this sample produce the same CDR3. The rearrangement uses TRBV6-5 and TRBJ2-7; TRBD1 is a possible D gene (6 bases). The ends were cut back, 0 bases at V and 3 bases at J, with 15 bases in the middle. The V gene's germline CDR1 is MNHEY and CDR2 SVGAGI. The CDR3 loop spans 16 amino acids. In nucleotides, the CDR3 is TGTGCCAGCAGTTACTCAATCGGACAGAAATACTACGAGCAGTACTTC. Translating it yields CASSYSIGQKYYEQYF.

This clone was recorded once. The genes are TRBV28 and TRBJ1-6; D is perhaps TRBD1 (5 bases). The CDR3 extends over 15 amino acids. Trimming took off 4 bases at V and 8 bases at J, with 15 bases between the two ends. Germline values: CDR1 MDHEN, CDR2 SYDVKM. The CDR3 loop reads CASSWDLPGDSPLHF. CDR3 nucleotides: TGTGCCAGCAGTTGGGACCTCCCCGGGGATTCACCCCTCCACTTT.

The chain joins TRBV28 to TRBJ2-7; D perhaps matches TRBD2 (6 bases). The CDR3 sequence is 15 residues long. Trimming removed 3 bases from V and 3 bases from J, with 15 bases in between. Looked up from germline, CDR1 is MDHEN and CDR2 is SYDVKM. CDR3 coding DNA: TGTGCCAGCAGTTTTCGCGGGGAGACACACTACGAGCAGTACTTC. It translates to CASSFRGETHYEQYF.

In its sample, this clone was seen once. Distinct nucleotide sequences in the sample also encode this CDR3. The chain carries TRBV18 and TRBJ2-3; the D is unclear. V dropped 2 bases and J dropped 0 bases, with 3 bases sitting between them. Germline loops: CDR1 KGHSH, CDR2 LQKENI. The CDR3 totals 13 residues. The CDR3 is CASSPESTDTQYF. DNA of the CDR3: TGTGCCAGCTCACCAGAAAGCACAGATACGCAGTATTTT.

A remark on this clone: One end of the junction is discordant with germline, which a read error may explain. The rearrangement uses TRBV7-9 and TRBJ2-7, with no clear D. Per germline, CDR1 SEHNR and CDR2 FQNEAQ (reference sequence). This CDR3 has 13 residues. In DNA, the CDR3 is TGTGCCAGCAGCATCCATACCCGGTCCGAGGAGTACTTC. It translates to CASSIHTRSEEYF.

The V and J genes are TRBV7-8 and TRBJ2-1; perhaps TRBD2 as D (6 bases). The CDR3 is 15 amino acids. Germline V lookup: CDR1 SGHVS, CDR2 FQNEAQ. With 1 base removed from V and 5 bases from J, the gap between germline ends came to 12 bases. CDR3 sequence reads: CASSLDSGGHNEQFF. CDR3 bases: TGTGCCAGCAGCTTAGACTCCGGAGGGCACAATGAGCAGTTCTTC.